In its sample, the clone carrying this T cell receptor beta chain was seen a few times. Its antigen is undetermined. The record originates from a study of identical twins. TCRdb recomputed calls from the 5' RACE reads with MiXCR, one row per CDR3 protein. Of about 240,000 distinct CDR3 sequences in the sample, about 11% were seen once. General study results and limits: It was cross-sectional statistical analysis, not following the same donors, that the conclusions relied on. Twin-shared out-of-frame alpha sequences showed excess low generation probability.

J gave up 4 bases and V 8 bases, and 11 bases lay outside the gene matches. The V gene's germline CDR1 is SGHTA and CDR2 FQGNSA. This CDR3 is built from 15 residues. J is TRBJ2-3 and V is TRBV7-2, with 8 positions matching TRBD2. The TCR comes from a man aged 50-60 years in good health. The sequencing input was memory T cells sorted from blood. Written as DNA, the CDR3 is TGTGCCAGCCAGTCTACGGGGGGGGCCCCAGATACGCAGTATTTT. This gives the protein CASQSTGGAPDTQYF.